Given below is one T cell receptor (beta chain) in context. Its matching antigen is unknown. These data are taken from a study of T cell responses to AZD1222 COVID-19 vaccine. General study points: Across spike, vaccine-associated CD4 TCRs were found, dominant at 160-218 and 743-854.

Sequencing used immunoSEQ multiplex PCR; TCRdb keeps in-frame clones, though not all of them. The sample records roughly 120,000 clones, about 91% being singletons. The germline gives CDR1 SGHTA, CDR2 FQGNSA. The CDR3 extends over 14 amino acids. Trimming shortened V by 2 bases and J by 5 bases, and 12 bases separated the two germline ends. The receptor was isolated from an adult who received the AZD1222 COVID-19 vaccine. The gene calls are TRBV7-2 and TRBJ2-5; no reliable D call. The specimen was peripheral blood, collected 28 days after the second AZD1222 dose. The CDR3 DNA reads TGTGCCAGCAGCTTAAATAAGCCCGAGGAGACCCAGTACTTC. It codes for CASSLNKPEETQYF. Full variable domain (remainder filled in from reference TRBV7-2 and TRBJ2-5): GAGVSQSPSNKVTEKGKDVELRCDPISGHTALYWYRQSLGQGLEFLIYFQGNSAPDKSGLPSDRFSAERTGGSVSTLTIQRTQQEDSAVYLCASSLNKPEETQYFGPGTRLLVL.